One T cell receptor beta chain is described in this entry. This entry belongs to a study of blood T cell repertoires in COVID-19. Overall study: COVID-19 samples collected from the United States, Italy and Spain covered acute and convalescent phases.

How the authors handled the data: By means of reference gene primer amplification, nucleated cell counts were estimated. Libraries were prepared by immunoSEQ multiplex PCR; TCRdb keeps only in-frame clonotypes and omits some of them. V and J calls and clone size follow that table, whereas D and trimming were derived from the DNA. The sample yields about 210,000 clones, more than 85% seen once. With 5 bases clipped from V and 4 bases from J, the junction kept 6 bases outside the gene matches. Germline lookup yields CDR1 MNHEY and CDR2 SVGAGI. The CDR3 has 14 residues. The origin of this receptor is a man in his forties with acute or convalescent COVID-19. Input material: peripheral blood. The chain couples TRBV6-5 to TRBJ2-5, with TRBD1 identical over 8 bases. In nucleotides, the CDR3 is TGTGCCAGCAGTCCTGGGACAGGCCGAGAGACCCAGTACTTC. Protein product: CASSPGTGRETQYF.